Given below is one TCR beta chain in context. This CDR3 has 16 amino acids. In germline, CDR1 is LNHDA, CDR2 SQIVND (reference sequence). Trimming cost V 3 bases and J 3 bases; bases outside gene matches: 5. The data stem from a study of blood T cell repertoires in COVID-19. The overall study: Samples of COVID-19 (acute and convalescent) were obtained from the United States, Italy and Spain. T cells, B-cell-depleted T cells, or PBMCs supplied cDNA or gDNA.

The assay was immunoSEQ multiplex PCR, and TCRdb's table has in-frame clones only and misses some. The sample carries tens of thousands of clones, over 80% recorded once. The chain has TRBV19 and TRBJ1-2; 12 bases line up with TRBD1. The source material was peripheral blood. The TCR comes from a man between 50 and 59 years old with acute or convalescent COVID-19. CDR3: CASSIIGTGGDYGYTF. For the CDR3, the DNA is TGTGCCAGTAGTATTATAGGGACAGGGGGCGACTATGGCTACACCTTC.